Listed below are T cell receptor beta chains from one sample, sequenced in a study of T-cell reconstitution after alpha-beta-depleted transplantation in children. One entry per CDR3 protein results from TCRdb running MiXCR on the PCR reads. The table shows about 240,000 distinct CDR3 sequences, with roughly 24% occurring only once. Sequenced material: PBMCs, taken before TCRalphabeta/CD19-depleted stem cell transplant. Receptor source: a girl aged 2 to 9 with Fanconi anemia, due to receive a stem cell transplant. The CDR3 runs from the conserved cysteine through the conserved F or W. Fields, in order: CDR3 length, clone size, J gene, D gene, V gene, CDR3 DNA, CDR3 protein. A D gene is named only where the DNA matches it firmly. Not every row has a clone size; where given, it reads once, few, many or a size class.

13	many	TRBJ2-7	-	TRBV12-3/TRBV12-4	TGTGCCAGCACCATTGGACAGTCCTACGAGCAGTACTTC	CASTIGQSYEQYF
15	-	TRBJ2-5	-	TRBV27	TGTGCCAGCAGTTTATTGGCAGGGGATAAAGAGACCCAGTACTTC	CASSLLAGDKETQYF
14	few	TRBJ1-2	TRBD1	TRBV7-8	TGTGCCAGCAGCTCCCTACAGGGGGACTATGGCTACACCTTC	CASSSLQGDYGYTF
14	many	TRBJ1-6	-	TRBV12-3/TRBV12-4	TGTGCCAGCAGTTTTCGGGGATATAATTCACCCCTCCACTTT	CASSFRGYNSPLHF
11	many	TRBJ1-1	-	TRBV29-1	TGCAGCGTTGCTACAGGGACTGAAGCTTTCTTT	CSVATGTEAFF
13	-	TRBJ2-7	-	TRBV29-1	TGCAGCGTTACCGGGCTCCTGGGTTTCGGGCAGTACTTC	CSVTGLLGFGQYF
14	-	TRBJ2-3	-	TRBV29-1	TGCAGCGTTGTTCTAGCCTTCCCCACAGATACGCAGTATTTT	CSVVLAFPTDTQYF
15	-	TRBJ2-3	TRBD1	TRBV24-1	TGTGCCACCAGTGATAAGACAGGGCCAACAGATACGCAGTATTTT	CATSDKTGPTDTQYF
15	-	TRBJ2-3	-	TRBV14	TGTGCCAACCAACAGGGACGTATTAGCACAGATACGCAGTATTTT	CANQQGRISTDTQYF
13	few	TRBJ1-1	-	TRBV7-8	TGTGCCAGCAGCTTAGTACGACAGTCTGAAGCTTTCTTT	CASSLVRQSEAFF
12	-	TRBJ2-7	-	TRBV6-1	TGTGCCAGCAGACGAGATCTGGTCGAGCAGTACTTC	CASRRDLVEQYF
14	-	TRBJ2-2	-	TRBV7-6	TGTGCCAGCACCAACGGACGGAACACCGGGGAGCTGTTTTTT	CASTNGRNTGELFF
16	many	TRBJ1-2	-	TRBV20-1	TGCAGTGCTAGAGACTTCAGAACCGGGACCGACTATGGCTACACCTTC	CSARDFRTGTDYGYTF
14	many	TRBJ2-5	TRBD1	TRBV10-3	TGTGCCATCAGCAGGCAGGGGGATAAAGAGACCCAGTACTTC	CAISRQGDKETQYF
16	-	TRBJ2-7	TRBD1	TRBV4-2	TGTGCCAGCAGCCAAGATCACACAGGGGCTTGGGACGAGCAGTACTTC	CASSQDHTGAWDEQYF
14	-	TRBJ2-7	TRBD1	TRBV20-1	TGCAGTGCTAGGAGGGGACAGGGGGCCTCCGAGCAGTACTTC	CSARRGQGASEQYF
12	-	TRBJ2-7	-	TRBV6-5	TGTGCCAGCAGTTACCCGTGGGGGGAGCAGTACTTC	CASSYPWGEQYF
14	-	TRBJ2-3	-	TRBV20-1	TGCAGTGCTATGCCGGGGGTGAACACAGATACGCAGTATTTT	CSAMPGVNTDTQYF
17	many	TRBJ2-1	-	TRBV29-1	TGCAGCGTGAGACCCTTCGATTGGAAAGGCGGAGGAGGCGAGCAGTTCTTC	CSVRPFDWKGGGGEQFF
15	few	TRBJ2-7	TRBD1	TRBV20-1	TGCAGTGCTAGAGATAGGGGGCCATGGACCTACGAGCAGTACTTC	CSARDRGPWTYEQYF
13	-	TRBJ2-5	-	TRBV6-5	TGTGCCAGCAGTTACTCGGGATTGGAGACCCAGTACTTC	CASSYSGLETQYF
15	-	TRBJ1-1	-	TRBV5-1	TGCGCCAGCAGCTTGGGACAGCGAATGAACACTGAAGCTTTCTTT	CASSLGQRMNTEAFF
19	many	TRBJ2-2	-	TRBV6-5	TGTGCCAGCAGTTACTTGCCTAAGACAGTCATCTCGAACACCGGGGAGCTGTTTTTT	CASSYLPKTVISNTGELFF
15	-	TRBJ2-1	TRBD2	TRBV15	TGTGCCACCAGCAGGGGACTAGGTCGCTCCTCCGAGCTGTTCTTC	CATSRGLGRSSELFF
16	many	TRBJ2-5	TRBD2	TRBV10-1	TGCGCCAGCAGTGAGGTGGGACTAGCGGGTCAAGAGACCCAGTACTTC	CASSEVGLAGQETQYF
15	many	TRBJ2-6	-	TRBV3-1	TGTGCCAGCAGCCAATCGGAATCTGGGGCCAACGTCCTGACTTTC	CASSQSESGANVLTF
14	few	TRBJ1-1	-	TRBV20-1	TGCAGTGCTAGAGAGAATCGCAGGAACACTGAAGCTTTCTTT	CSARENRRNTEAFF
16	-	TRBJ2-7	-	TRBV18	TGTGCCAGCTCACCGGACGACGTCACTTTTTTGTACGAGCAGTACTTC	CASSPDDVTFLYEQYF
14	-	TRBJ2-5	-	TRBV13	TGTGCCAGCAGCTCGACTAACCTAGCGAAGACCCAGTACTTC	CASSSTNLAKTQYF
13	few	TRBJ2-7	-	TRBV7-9	TGTGCCAGCAGCTTCGGACAAATGCCCGAGCAGTACTTC	CASSFGQMPEQYF
13	many	TRBJ2-7	-	TRBV20-1	TGCAGTGCCCACCCTGGAGGAACCTACGAGCAGTACTTC	CSAHPGGTYEQYF
15	many	TRBJ2-7	TRBD2	TRBV29-1	TGCAGCGTTGAAGGTAGTCCTAGCGGGACCTACGAGCAGTACTTC	CSVEGSPSGTYEQYF
15	-	TRBJ1-1	TRBD1	TRBV28	TGTGCCAGCAGTCCGTCGACAGGGAGTGGGACTGAAGCTTTCTTT	CASSPSTGSGTEAFF
15	-	TRBJ1-5	-	TRBV28	TGTGCCAGCAGTCCCAGGGGACTTACCAATCAGCCCCAGCATTTT	CASSPRGLTNQPQHF
13	-	TRBJ1-2	-	TRBV20-1	TGCAGTGCTAGGAGGAGCCTCCCCTATGGCTACACCTTC	CSARRSLPYGYTF
13	many	TRBJ2-1	-	TRBV9	TGTGCCAGCAGCGTAGGGGGCGTGAATGAGCAGTTCTTC	CASSVGGVNEQFF
14	many	TRBJ2-7	-	TRBV12-3/TRBV12-4	TGTGCCAGCAGTTTAAGGGGGGGTAGAAACGAGCAGTACTTC	CASSLRGGRNEQYF
12	many	TRBJ2-1	-	TRBV29-1	TGCAGCGTTGAAGAACCCACCAATGAGCAGTTCTTC	CSVEEPTNEQFF
14	-	TRBJ2-1	TRBD2	TRBV20-1	TGCAGTGCCAGGACTAGCGGGCCGCAGGGTGAGCAGTTCTTC	CSARTSGPQGEQFF
14	-	TRBJ2-1	-	TRBV6-1	TGTGCCAGCCGGGAGATAGTTGGATGGGGTGAGCAGTTCTTC	CASREIVGWGEQFF